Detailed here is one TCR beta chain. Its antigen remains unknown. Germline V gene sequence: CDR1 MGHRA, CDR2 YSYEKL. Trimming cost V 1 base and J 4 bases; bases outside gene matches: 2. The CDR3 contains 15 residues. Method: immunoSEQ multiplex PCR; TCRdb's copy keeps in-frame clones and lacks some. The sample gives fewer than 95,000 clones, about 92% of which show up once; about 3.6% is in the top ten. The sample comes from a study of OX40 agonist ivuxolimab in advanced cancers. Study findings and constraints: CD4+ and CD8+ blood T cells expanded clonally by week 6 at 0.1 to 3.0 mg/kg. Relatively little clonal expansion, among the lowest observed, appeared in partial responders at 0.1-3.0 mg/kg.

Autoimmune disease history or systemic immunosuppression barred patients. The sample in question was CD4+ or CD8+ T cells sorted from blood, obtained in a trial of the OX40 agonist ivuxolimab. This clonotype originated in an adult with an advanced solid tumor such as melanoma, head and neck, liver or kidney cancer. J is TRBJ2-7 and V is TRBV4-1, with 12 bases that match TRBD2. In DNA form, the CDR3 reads TGCGCCAGCAGCCAAGGACTAGCGGGAGTATACGAGCAGTACTTC. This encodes CASSQGLAGVYEQYF.